Following are 18 T cell receptor beta chains from one sample sequenced in a study of T cell responses to AZD1222 COVID-19 vaccine. Profiled with immunoSEQ multiplex PCR; TCRdb holds only in-frame clones, not every one. Of 140,000 or so clones in the sample, around 89% are singletons; the top ten hold around 1.5%. The material was peripheral blood, obtained on day 0 of AZD1222 vaccination. Every receptor here comes from an adult in good health.

The chain joins TRBV7-9 to TRBJ1-4; tentative D call: TRBD1 (5 bases). Trimming cost V 3 bases and J 5 bases, with 19 bases left between them. Looked up from germline, CDR1 is SEHNR and CDR2 is FQNEAQ (reference sequence). This CDR3 comprises 17 residues. DNA for the CDR3: TGTGCCAGCAGCTTCCCCTTGGGGGGGTACAAAAATGAAAAACTGTTTTTT. Its protein product is CASSFPLGGYKNEKLFF.

DNA of the CDR3: TGTGCCAGTAGTATGACGTATAGCAATCAGCCCCAGCATTTT. It translates to CASSMTYSNQPQHF. The chain couples TRBV19 to TRBJ1-5; D is uncertain. V lost 3 bases and J 0 bases, leaving 6 bases between the germline ends. This CDR3 is built from 14 residues. Per germline, CDR1 LNHDA and CDR2 SQIVND (reference sequence).

The chain carries TRBV5-8 and TRBJ2-1; the match to TRBD1 covers 7 bases. The CDR3 is 15 residues long. CDR1 is SGHTS and CDR2 is YDEGEE in the germline V gene. Trimming at V came to 0 bases and at J to 8 bases, leaving 8 bases not matched to a gene. CDR3 protein: CASSLGSRQGDEQFF. For the CDR3, the DNA is TGTGCCAGCAGCTTGGGTTCGCGGCAGGGGGATGAGCAGTTCTTC.

The chain employs TRBV4-1 and TRBJ1-1; 8 nucleotides align to TRBD1. There are 16 residues in the CDR3. Germline CDR1 is MGHRA and CDR2 is YSYEKL. With 0 bases clipped from V and 8 bases from J, the junction kept 11 bases outside the gene matches. The CDR3 is CASSQDRDRPYLEAFF. As DNA, the CDR3 is TGCGCCAGCAGCCAAGACCGGGACAGGCCTTATCTGGAAGCTTTCTTT.

The chain is built from TRBV10-3 and TRBJ2-7, with D unclear. The CDR3 spans 12 residues. CDR1 is ENHRY, CDR2 SYGVKD, per germline. Trimming removed 2 bases at V and 4 bases at J, with 6 bases between. The CDR3 region has the DNA TGTGCCATCAGTGAGGGTTTGTACGAGCAGTACTTC. Translating gives CAISEGLYEQYF.

The chain recombines TRBV27 with TRBJ2-1; TRBD1 matches 8 bases. Germline assignment: CDR1 MNHEY and CDR2 SMNVEV (reference sequence). J lost 2 bases, V lost 6 bases, and 6 bases had no gene match. The CDR3 extends over 15 amino acids. CDR3 bases: TGTGCCAGCAGCCGAGACAGGGGCCCCTACAATGAGCAGTTCTTC. This gives the protein CASSRDRGPYNEQFF.

The CDR3 nucleotides read TGTGCCACCAACGGACAGGGGGGGGCCTACGAGCAGTACTTC. Translating gives CATNGQGGAYEQYF. The chain carries TRBV2 and TRBJ2-7; TRBD1 aligns across 10 bases. Germline assignment: CDR1 SNHLY and CDR2 FYNNEI. The length of the CDR3 is 14 residues. Losses at the gene ends were 10 bases for V and 2 bases for J; bases not matched to a gene: 8.

The chain has TRBV6-4 and TRBJ1-6; 7 bases are shared with TRBD1. This CDR3 comprises 14 residues. V dropped 2 bases and J dropped 7; count of bases not matched to a gene: 2. Germline values: CDR1 MRHNA, CDR2 SNTAGT. The CDR3 sequence: CASSDATGNSPLHF. In nucleotides, the CDR3 is TGTGCCAGCAGTGACGCGACAGGGAATTCACCCCTCCACTTT.

V and J are TRBV3-1 (or the pseudogene TRBV3-2) and TRBJ1-5; D is unclear. Germline CDR1 LGHDT, CDR2 YNNKEL (reference sequence). V lost 3 bases, J lost 1 base, and 1 base lay in between. There are 12 residues in the CDR3. CDR3 in amino acids: CASSQSNQPQHF. CDR3 DNA sequence: TGTGCCAGCAGCCAGAGCAATCAGCCCCAGCATTTT.

This chain joins TRBV13 and TRBJ2-7; 7 bases agree with TRBD2. The length of the CDR3 is 15 residues. The junction had 5 bases not matched to a gene; V was cut back by 0 bases and J by 3 bases. The germline V gene has CDR1 PRHDT and CDR2 FYEKMQ (reference sequence). CDR3 loop: CASSLGAGDYYEQYF. The CDR3, as DNA: TGTGCCAGCAGCTTAGGGGCGGGAGACTACTACGAGCAGTACTTC.

The chain carries TRBV30 and TRBJ1-1, with D maybe TRBD1 (5 bases). CDR3 size: 14 residues. V was pared by 1 base and J by 4 bases, with 13 bases between. Per the germline V gene, CDR1 is GTSNPN and CDR2 is SVGIG (reference sequence). The CDR3 DNA is TGTGCCTGGAGTGGGGGCGCGGGCCGCACTGAAGCTTTCTTT. Protein: CAWSGGAGRTEAFF. The full variable domain, in which reference TRBV30 and TRBJ1-1 provide the parts outside the CDR3, is SQTIHQWPATLVQPVGSPLSLECTVEGTSNPNLYWYRQAAGRGLQLLFYSVGIGQISSEVPQNLSASRPQDRQFILSSKKLLLSDSGFYLCAWSGGAGRTEAFFGQGTRLTVV.

The rearrangement links TRBV12-2 to TRBJ1-2. TRBV12-2 is a recognized pseudogene. The CDR3 is 13 residues long. The CDR3 DNA reads as TGTGCAAGTCGCTTAGGGGGGACCTATGGCTACACCTTC. Encoded protein: CASRLGGTYGYTF.

The chain recombines TRBV20-1 with TRBJ2-3, with 9 nucleotides matching TRBD2. Trimming removed 3 bases from V and 6 bases from J; junction bases left unmatched: 4. Germline CDR1 and CDR2: DFQATT and SNEGSKA (reference sequence). The CDR3 is 13 residues long. The chain's CDR3 is CSASSGSADTQYF. CDR3 sequence (DNA): TGCAGTGCTAGTAGCGGGAGTGCGGATACGCAGTATTTT.

The chain links TRBV7-6 to TRBJ2-1, with 8 bases aligning to TRBD1. J gave up 10 bases and V 5 bases, and 7 bases lay outside the gene matches. Germline lookup yields CDR1 SGHVS and CDR2 FNYEAQ. This CDR3 contains 13 residues. CDR3 amino acids: CASSPGTGREQFF. In DNA form, the CDR3 reads TGTGCCAGCAGCCCAGGGACAGGCAGGGAGCAGTTCTTC.

The V call is TRBV6-5, the J call TRBJ1-5, with 7 bases lining up with TRBD1. V gave up 6 bases and J gave up 0 bases; unmatched junction bases: 5. This CDR3 spans 15 amino acids. Germline lookup yields CDR1 MNHEY and CDR2 SVGAGI. The CDR3 here is CASRWDSNSNQPQHF. The CDR3 DNA is TGTGCCAGCAGATGGGACAGTAATAGCAATCAGCCCCAGCATTTT.

This clone has more than one count but fewer than ten. V gene TRBV5-1 combines with J gene TRBJ2-5; 10 bases match TRBD2. Trimming cost V 0 bases and J 3 bases; bases outside gene matches: 2. CDR3 length equals 15 residues. Germline assignment: CDR1 SGHRS and CDR2 YFSETQ. CDR3 DNA sequence: TGCGCCAGCAGCTTGGACGGACTAGCGGAAGAGACCCAGTACTTC. Translating it yields CASSLDGLAEETQYF.

The chain recombines TRBV5-6 with TRBJ2-1; D gene ambiguous. CDR1 and CDR2 (germline): SGHDT, YYEEEE. With 1 base removed from V and 8 bases from J, the gap between germline ends came to 16 bases. This CDR3 contains 15 residues. CDR3: CASSLITIERDEQFF. The CDR3 coding sequence is TGTGCCAGCAGCTTGATAACGATAGAACGGGATGAGCAGTTCTTC.

J is TRBJ2-5 and V is TRBV14; 11 bases align to TRBD2. Looked up from germline, CDR1 is SGHDN and CDR2 is FVKESK. This CDR3 spans 16 amino acids. V shed 5 bases, J shed 0 bases, and the junction held 5 bases outside the gene matches. CDR3 DNA: TGTGCCAGCAGCAGGCGGACTAGCGGGTACCAAGAGACCCAGTACTTC. This sequence encodes CASSRRTSGYQETQYF.